This T cell receptor (beta chain) stems from a study of long-term antiretroviral therapy in people with HIV. Regarding this clone: The junction shows a germline mismatch at one end, possibly a read error.

Germline V gene data show CDR1 as SSHAT and CDR2 as FNYEAQ (reference sequence). This CDR3 has 15 residues. The run of the v3.0 immunoSEQ assay was at survey level. The protocol was immunoSEQ multiplex PCR, while the TCRdb copy is restricted to in-frame clones and leaves out a portion. The sample yields tens of thousands of clones, 90% to 95% seen once. The chain recombines TRBV7-7 with TRBJ2-5, with 7 bases lining up with TRBD1. The source material was unsorted PBMCs, sampled 3.7 years after starting antiretroviral therapy. The receptor's source is a woman in her fifties or sixties with HIV. The CDR3 bases are TGTGCTAGCAGCTTAGGGGGCGCAGGCCAAGAGACCCAGTACTTC. It translates to CASSLGGAGQETQYF. Looking up the rest from reference TRBV7-7 and TRBJ2-5 gives the full variable domain: GAGVSQSPRYKVTKRGQDVTLRCDPISSHATLYWYQQALGQGPEFLTYFNYEAQPDKSGLPSDRFSAERPEGSISTLTIQRTEQRDSAMYRCASSLGGAGQETQYFGPGTRLLVL.